Listed below are T cell receptor beta chains from one sample, sequenced in a study of cytomegalovirus exposure and HLA in healthy donors. Profiled with immunoSEQ multiplex PCR; TCRdb holds only in-frame clones, not every one. This sample lists about 91,000 clones; its ten largest clones have 3.4%. Sequencing was done on a sample of PBMCs. The receptors originated from a woman in her 30s in good health and CMV-seronegative. Both conserved end residues are part of each CDR3. The order of the fields is V gene, J gene, D gene, clone size, CDR3 protein, CDR3 DNA. The D gene is left open where the match is weak. Some rows have no size entry. The others give once, few or many, or a class for an expanded clone.

v_call: TRBV19; j_call: TRBJ1-5; d_call: -; clone_size: -; cdr3_aa: CASSNMAAGNQPQHF; cdr3_nt: TGTGCCAGTAGTAATATGGCAGCAGGGAATCAGCCCCAGCATTTT
v_call: TRBV7-6; j_call: TRBJ1-3; d_call: TRBD1; clone_size: -; cdr3_aa: CASSLGVGGRPSGNTIYF; cdr3_nt: TGTGCCAGCAGCTTAGGAGTAGGGGGCCGACCCTCTGGAAACACCATATATTTT
v_call: TRBV4-1; j_call: TRBJ2-7; d_call: TRBD1; clone_size: -; cdr3_aa: CASRQEGTGDHDEQYF; cdr3_nt: TGCGCCAGCAGACAAGAAGGGACAGGGGATCACGACGAGCAGTACTTC
v_call: TRBV11-3; j_call: TRBJ1-1; d_call: -; clone_size: -; cdr3_aa: CASSLEGGLNTEAFF; cdr3_nt: TGTGCCAGCAGCTTAGAGGGGGGACTGAACACTGAAGCTTTCTTT
v_call: TRBV27; j_call: TRBJ1-1; d_call: TRBD1; clone_size: -; cdr3_aa: CASSLFKGTGGTEAFF; cdr3_nt: TGTGCCAGCAGTTTATTCAAGGGAACAGGGGGCACTGAAGCTTTCTTT
v_call: TRBV6-1; j_call: TRBJ2-6; d_call: -; clone_size: -; cdr3_aa: CASSAQSSGANVLTF; cdr3_nt: TGTGCCAGCAGTGCCCAGTCCTCTGGGGCCAACGTCCTGACTTTC
v_call: TRBV19; j_call: TRBJ1-4; d_call: TRBD1; clone_size: -; cdr3_aa: CASSIGRDRKEKLFF; cdr3_nt: TGTGCCAGTAGTATAGGCCGGGACAGGAAGGAAAAACTGTTTTTT
v_call: TRBV5-4; j_call: TRBJ2-3; d_call: TRBD2; clone_size: -; cdr3_aa: CASTGGGRTDTQYF; cdr3_nt: TGTGCCAGTACGGGAGGCGGTCGCACAGATACGCAGTATTTT
v_call: TRBV19; j_call: TRBJ1-2; d_call: TRBD1; clone_size: -; cdr3_aa: CASSIIPGQGWYGYTF; cdr3_nt: TGTGCCAGTAGTATAATCCCGGGACAGGGATGGTATGGCTACACCTTC
v_call: TRBV13; j_call: TRBJ1-2; d_call: TRBD1; clone_size: -; cdr3_aa: CASSLRTGFGYTF; cdr3_nt: TGTGCCAGCAGCTTAAGGACAGGGTTTGGCTACACCTTC
v_call: TRBV6-5; j_call: TRBJ2-2; d_call: -; clone_size: -; cdr3_aa: CASTLPGTGELFF; cdr3_nt: TGTGCCAGCACCCTCCCGGGCACCGGGGAGCTGTTTTTT
v_call: TRBV4-2; j_call: TRBJ1-4; d_call: -; clone_size: medium-sized; cdr3_aa: CASSQEYAPGEKLFF; cdr3_nt: TGTGCCAGCAGCCAAGAATACGCGCCCGGGGAAAAACTGTTTTTT
v_call: TRBV5-1; j_call: TRBJ2-1; d_call: TRBD2; clone_size: -; cdr3_aa: CASSLAGLAGGNEQFF; cdr3_nt: TGCGCCAGCAGCTTGGCCGGACTAGCGGGAGGCAATGAGCAGTTCTTC
v_call: TRBV19; j_call: TRBJ2-7; d_call: -; clone_size: -; cdr3_aa: CASSPGLNYEQYF; cdr3_nt: TGTGCCAGTAGTCCCGGACTCAACTACGAGCAGTACTTC
v_call: TRBV28; j_call: TRBJ1-1; d_call: TRBD1; clone_size: -; cdr3_aa: CASSYALVDRDTEAFF; cdr3_nt: TGTGCCAGCAGTTACGCCCTGGTCGACAGGGACACTGAAGCTTTCTTT
v_call: TRBV9; j_call: TRBJ2-3; d_call: -; clone_size: -; cdr3_aa: CASSLNPPLAGTDTQYF; cdr3_nt: TGTGCCAGCAGCCTCAACCCCCCGCTAGCCGGCACAGATACGCAGTATTTT
v_call: TRBV7-3; j_call: TRBJ1-6; d_call: TRBD1; clone_size: -; cdr3_aa: CASSIAGTDNSPLHF; cdr3_nt: TGTGCCAGCAGCATAGCCGGGACAGATAATTCACCCCTCCACTTT
v_call: TRBV27; j_call: TRBJ2-1; d_call: TRBD2; clone_size: -; cdr3_aa: CASSSGLAGVGEQFF; cdr3_nt: TGTGCCAGCAGTTCGGGACTAGCGGGAGTGGGTGAGCAGTTCTTC
v_call: TRBV27; j_call: TRBJ1-2; d_call: -; clone_size: -; cdr3_aa: CASSSHPDNEMDTAHGYTF; cdr3_nt: TGTGCCAGCAGTTCCCACCCTGATAACGAGATGGACACGGCTCATGGCTACACCTTC
v_call: TRBV29-1; j_call: TRBJ2-7; d_call: TRBD2; clone_size: -; cdr3_aa: CSANSGRLDEQYF; cdr3_nt: TGCAGCGCGAATAGCGGGAGGTTGGACGAGCAGTACTTC
v_call: TRBV19; j_call: TRBJ2-7; d_call: -; clone_size: -; cdr3_aa: CASSILGGEQYF; cdr3_nt: TGTGCCAGTAGTATCTTGGGCGGGGAGCAGTACTTC
v_call: TRBV27; j_call: TRBJ2-7; d_call: TRBD2; clone_size: -; cdr3_aa: CATSGLAGVHEQYF; cdr3_nt: TGTGCCACCTCGGGACTAGCGGGAGTTCACGAGCAGTACTTC